The clone carrying this TCR beta chain appeared a few times. The antigen remains undetermined. TCRdb reanalysed the 5' RACE reads using MiXCR and keeps one entry per CDR3 protein. The table has about 530,000 distinct CDR3 sequences, roughly 15% seen once. Germline assignment: CDR1 SGHDT and CDR2 YYEEEE. V shed 4 bases and J 0 bases; nucleotides not matched to a gene: 10. The CDR3 covers 17 residues. These data come from a study of identical twins. Whole-study results and caveats: Fewer insertions characterized abundant cord blood beta clonotypes, whereas memory repertoires showed none.

The same sample was also studied in work on yellow fever vaccine responses in identical twins.

The source material was CD4+ T cells sorted from blood. The receptor was isolated from a woman in her late teens or twenties in good health. The chain carries TRBV5-6 and TRBJ1-1; 9 nucleotides line up with TRBD1. As DNA, the CDR3 is TGTGCCAGCAGCGACGCATACAGGGGGCATATGAACACTGAAGCTTTCTTT. Translation: CASSDAYRGHMNTEAFF.